The clone carrying this T cell receptor (beta chain) appeared a few times. Its antigen is unidentified. Researchers amplified the TCR beta CDR3 regions from RNA transcripts. HTBI primers were employed in a first-round RT-PCR of the TCR CDR3. TCRdb recomputed calls from the multiplex PCR reads with MiXCR, one row per CDR3 protein. The sample contains roughly 170,000 distinct CDR3 sequences, about 18% of which appear only once. The sample is drawn from a study of T cells in Graves' hyperthyroidism and ophthalmopathy. Findings and limits, study-wide: The blood repertoire included most of the expanded thyroid clonotypes above 0.001.

Trimming stripped 5 bases from V and 6 bases from J, with 13 bases between. This CDR3 comprises 13 residues. Germline V lookup: CDR1 PRHDT, CDR2 FYEKMQ (reference sequence). Stable hyperthyroidism: no ophthalmopathy progression over 18 months of follow-up. The gene calls are TRBV13 and TRBJ2-5; D possibly corresponds to TRBD2 (6 bases). Input material: blood. This receptor was taken from a woman aged 45-65 years with Graves' hyperthyroidism. CDR3 loop: CASSLRLVKTQYF. The CDR3 coding sequence is TGTGCCAGCAGCCTCCGACTAGTAAAGACCCAGTACTTC.